This is a list of T cell receptor beta chains from one sample in a study of identical twins. A single record per CDR3 protein comes from TCRdb applying MiXCR to the 5' RACE reads. The sample lists fewer than 250,000 distinct CDR3 sequences, 6% to 9% occurring once. The data were also submitted as part of a second study, on yellow fever vaccine responses in identical twins.

The sample was memory (CD45RO+) T cells sorted from blood. All receptors come from a woman in her late teens or twenties in good health. Both conserved end residues are trimmed from each CDR3. The order of the fields is clone size, J gene, V gene, CDR3 protein. Not all rows give a size; the values are once, few, many and, for expanded clones, a class.

few TRBJ1-4 TRBV20-1 SARDQLVNEKLF
many TRBJ1-4 TRBV7-9 ASNHRDRGEKLF
many TRBJ2-1 TRBV10-3 AIASTGTGGYNEQF
many TRBJ2-5 TRBV3-1 ASSTRRTLSETQY
few TRBJ2-7 TRBV28 ASSLPRAEEQY
. TRBJ1-1 TRBV6-5 ANIKVNTEAF
many TRBJ2-5 TRBV7-8 ASSPTWDGREIETQY
. TRBJ1-1 TRBV19 ASSRDRANTEAF
. TRBJ1-1 TRBV29-1 SVVGAETEAF
many TRBJ2-3 TRBV6-5 ASSYRVWPDTQY
many TRBJ2-3 TRBV7-8 ASRRSVGTEVTDTQY
few TRBJ2-3 TRBV20-1 SAMLAGTRNRDTQY
many TRBJ2-1 TRBV10-3 AIRGTGVNEQF
many TRBJ2-1 TRBV5-1 ASRSNGSPRESLNEQF
many TRBJ2-7 TRBV6-5 ASSRMSGEQY
. TRBJ2-5 TRBV3-1 ASSQGAVPRPAETQY
. TRBJ1-1 TRBV20-1 SADRVITEAF
few TRBJ2-3 TRBV7-2 ASSFQGPQY
many TRBJ2-7 TRBV12-3/TRBV12-4 ASSPKSSSIYEQY
many TRBJ1-6 TRBV5-1 ASSLAPGTAYNSPLH
. TRBJ2-1 TRBV12-3/TRBV12-4 ASSLWQSGGEQF
few TRBJ2-5 TRBV6-1 ASYTSGYQETQY
. TRBJ2-1 TRBV28 ASSPLRDRGNEQF
many TRBJ2-7 TRBV20-1 SARESGAAYEQY
. TRBJ2-1 TRBV24-1 ATSDRDRGRDEQF
many TRBJ2-7 TRBV3-1 ASTAAPLGAGEQY
. TRBJ2-7 TRBV20-1 SAKGLLADPYEQY
. TRBJ2-5 TRBV4-3 ASSQTGTGDETQY
. TRBJ1-4 TRBV5-1 ASSLGSRGEKLF
. TRBJ2-4 TRBV27 ASSLAWGRGAKNIQY
few TRBJ2-7 TRBV24-1 ATSKEGYEQY
few TRBJ2-7 TRBV7-2 ASSLATGQGNYEQY
few TRBJ2-4 TRBV7-2 ASSLVQGRGAKNIQY
few TRBJ2-1 TRBV4-2 ASSQDGTRTTNEQF
. TRBJ2-7 TRBV28 ASRPSGTGSYEQY
many TRBJ2-7 TRBV7-8 ASSSTGTSVYEQY
many TRBJ2-5 TRBV29-1 SVEDASGRGETQY
. TRBJ2-5 TRBV24-1 ATSDLAAGLETQY
many TRBJ1-1 TRBV12-3/TRBV12-4 ASIPGMGNTEAF
few TRBJ1-5 TRBV6-2/TRBV6-3 ATKSGGSGQPQH
many TRBJ2-2 TRBV12-3/TRBV12-4 ASKKLTGANTGELF
many TRBJ2-7 TRBV5-6 ASSPFGTGEYEQY
many TRBJ1-2 TRBV27 ASSPTENYGYT
few TRBJ2-1 TRBV11-2 ASSFERDNEQF
few TRBJ2-5 TRBV4-3 ASSQEFTGKETQY
. TRBJ2-1 TRBV7-3 ASSSLPIYNEQF
many TRBJ2-3 TRBV3-1 ASSQADTQY
. TRBJ1-5 TRBV12-3/TRBV12-4 ASSDNQNQPQH
. TRBJ2-1 TRBV28 ASRLSDEQF
many TRBJ2-7 TRBV3-1 ASSRGQADGYEQY
. TRBJ1-1 TRBV30 AWSVRVDSEAF
few TRBJ2-2 TRBV6-1 ASSVLGEAGELF
. TRBJ2-1 TRBV3-1 ASSRRTVSYNEQF
many TRBJ2-3 TRBV20-1 SARELGRWEGSTDTQY
many TRBJ2-1 TRBV20-1 SAMGSGRRSYNEQF
many TRBJ1-5 TRBV6-4 ASSRDRNQPQH
. TRBJ2-1 TRBV29-1 SVVKLAGPGVQF